Below, 27 T cell receptor beta chains from the same sample are listed, as sequenced in a study of post-analysis software for immune sequencing data. Overall study findings and caveats: Controls showed lower frequencies than patients for 4 or 5 TRBV segments, and TRBV5-6, TRBV5-1 and TRBV20-1 were among these.

The library was made from cDNA and included unique molecular identifiers. TCRdb reprocessed the PCR reads via MiXCR and lists one record per CDR3 protein. The data contain around 440,000 distinct CDR3 sequences, over 35% of them seen just once; the ten biggest clones take up about 12%. Their recognized antigens are unknown. Sequencing was performed on blood. The receptors here all came from a girl aged 10 to 17 with multiple sclerosis.

The table lists this clonotype with a few counts. The chain has TRBV20-1 and TRBJ2-5, with 12 nucleotides matching TRBD2. After removal of 4 bases from V and 5 bases from J, the junction contained 8 bases not matched to a gene. Germline loops: CDR1 DFQATT, CDR2 SNEGSKA (reference sequence). This CDR3 has 15 amino acids. The CDR3 sequence is CSAKGLAGWGETQYF. The CDR3 region has the DNA TGCAGTGCTAAAGGACTAGCGGGGTGGGGGGAGACCCAGTACTTC.

The chain has TRBV11-2 and TRBJ2-3; TRBD2 is a possible D gene (5 bases). This CDR3 spans 11 amino acids. Deletions cut 5 bases from V and 11 bases from J, with 11 bases between. Germline V lookup: CDR1 SGHAT, CDR2 FQNNGV. The CDR3 DNA is TGTGCCAGCAGCGTGACTAATAGGCAGTATTTT. As protein: CASSVTNRQYF.

This clonotype was seen only a few times. This sequence joins TRBV5-1 and TRBJ1-1; 10 bases match TRBD1. There are 15 residues in the CDR3. Germline lookup yields CDR1 SGHRS and CDR2 YFSETQ. J gave up 4 bases and V 4 bases, and 7 bases lay outside the gene matches. The CDR3 here is CASSQGQGVRTEAFF. The CDR3 DNA reads as TGCGCCAGCAGCCAAGGACAGGGGGTGCGCACTGAAGCTTTCTTT.

The J gene is TRBJ1-5, the V gene TRBV6-5; D is uncertain. Trimming left V 5 bases short and J 3 bases short, with 14 bases between. CDR3 length equals 15 residues. The germline V gene has CDR1 MNHEY and CDR2 SVGAGI. The CDR3 loop is CASSKHPYANQPQHF. The CDR3 bases are TGTGCCAGCAGTAAACATCCCTACGCCAATCAGCCCCAGCATTTT.

This chain joins TRBV12-3 or TRBV12-4 and TRBJ1-5; D uncertain. The CDR3 loop spans 13 amino acids. The V end was cut by 3 bases, the J end by 11 bases, with 14 bases between. CDR3 nucleotide sequence: TGTGCCAGCAGTTTGGGAAAATTGCAGACCCAGCATTTT. Its protein product is CASSLGKLQTQHF.

This chain links TRBV27 with TRBJ2-4; TRBD2 matches at 12 bases. The DNA end lines up better with TRBJ2-7; the J call may be wrong. The CDR3 has 15 amino acids. Germline CDR1 reads MNHEY; CDR2 reads SMNVEV (reference sequence). DNA of the CDR3: TGTGCCAGCTCGAGACTAGCGGGAGTTAAGTACGAGCAGTACTTC. Translation gives CASSRLAGVKYEQYF.

The V call is TRBV6-5, the J call TRBJ2-5, with 12 nucleotides matching TRBD2. Germline lookup yields CDR1 MNHEY and CDR2 SVGAGI. The V and J ends lost 0 bases and 5 bases, in that order; junction bases with no gene match: 1. CDR3 length: 15 amino acids. The CDR3 sequence is CASSYSTSGSETQYF. The CDR3 region has the DNA TGTGCCAGCAGTTACTCGACTAGCGGGAGTGAGACCCAGTACTTC.

V usage is TRBV10-3 and J usage is TRBJ1-2, with a weak D call TRBD1 (6 bases). V gave up 2 bases and J gave up 3 bases, with 25 bases separating them. Germline lookup yields CDR1 ENHRY and CDR2 SYGVKD. The CDR3 loop spans 19 amino acids. The chain's CDR3 is CAISESQTGHTDSYYGYTF. CDR3 DNA: TGTGCCATCAGTGAGAGTCAGACAGGCCACACTGATAGTTACTATGGCTACACCTTC.

This clonotype has just a few counts. The chain uses TRBV29-1 and TRBJ1-1; a possible D gene is TRBD1 (5 bases). The germline CDR1 and CDR2 sequences are SQVTM and ANQGSEA. The V and J ends lost 7 bases and 3 bases respectively, with 12 bases between them. The CDR3 extends over 12 amino acids. The CDR3 nucleotides read TGCAGCGGAAGGGTCAGGGACACTGAAGCTTTCTTT. Its protein product is CSGRVRDTEAFF.

The chain couples TRBV20-1 to TRBJ1-4, with no clear D. This CDR3 region has 16 residues. Trimming pared 0 bases from V and 0 bases from J, leaving 11 bases between. Germline CDR1 is DFQATT and CDR2 is SNEGSKA (reference sequence). CDR3 sequence reads: CSARDVMKATNEKLFF. The CDR3 bases are TGCAGTGCTAGAGATGTGATGAAGGCAACTAATGAAAAACTGTTTTTT.

The chain uses TRBV7-3 and TRBJ2-2; D is possibly TRBD1 or TRBD2 (7 bases each). Trimming pared 6 bases from V and 0 bases from J, leaving 17 bases between. Germline V gene lookup returns CDR1 SGHTA and CDR2 FQGTGA. The length of the CDR3 is 17 residues. The CDR3 sequence is CASRFSGTATNTGELFF. For the CDR3, the DNA is TGTGCCAGCAGATTCAGCGGGACAGCTACGAACACCGGGGAGCTGTTTTTT.

The table lists this clonotype with a few counts. The V call is TRBV6-1, the J call TRBJ2-4; possibly TRBD2 for D (6 bases). The ends were cut back, 6 bases at V and 0 bases at J, with 12 bases in the middle. This CDR3 is 15 amino acids long. Germline V gives CDR1 MNHNS, CDR2 SASEGT. DNA for the CDR3: TGTGCCAGCAGCGGGGCGGGGTTAGCCAAAAACATTCAGTACTTC. Its protein product is CASSGAGLAKNIQYF.

The chain uses TRBV4-3 and TRBJ1-2, with TRBD1 identical over 11 bases. Trimming at V came to 0 bases and at J to 5 bases, leaving 5 bases not matched to a gene. The CDR3 loop spans 16 amino acids. In germline, CDR1 is LGHNA, CDR2 YSLEER. CDR3 sequence (DNA): TGCGCCAGCAGCCAAGATTTGGGGACAGGGGGATATGGCTACACCTTC. Protein product: CASSQDLGTGGYGYTF.

The chain uses TRBV29-1 and TRBJ2-7, with 8 bases aligning to TRBD2. The CDR3 covers 13 residues. Trimming at V came to 2 bases and at J to 4 bases, leaving 4 bases not matched to a gene. Germline V lookup: CDR1 SQVTM, CDR2 ANQGSEA. The CDR3 region is CSVELAGGYEQYF. Here the CDR3 DNA reads TGCAGCGTTGAACTAGCGGGTGGATACGAGCAGTACTTC.

The chain uses TRBV29-1 and TRBJ1-1; D gene unclear. Germline V gene sequence: CDR1 SQVTM, CDR2 ANQGSEA. Trimming removed 4 bases from V and 0 bases from J, with 9 bases in between. The CDR3 is made up of 13 amino acids. CDR3 amino acids: CSVAWGMNTEAFF. The CDR3 DNA sequence: TGCAGCGTTGCGTGGGGAATGAACACTGAAGCTTTCTTT. The entire variable domain, with the rest obtained from reference TRBV29-1 and TRBJ1-1, is as follows: SAVISQKPSRDICQRGTSLTIQCQVDSQVTMMFWYRQQPGQSLTLIATANQGSEATYESGFVIDKFPISRPNLTFSTLTVSNMSPEDSSIYLCSVAWGMNTEAFFGQGTRLTVV.

The CDR3 coding sequence is TGCGCCAGCAGCCAAGATCGTAGGGGGAGGCTGCTAGGGGAGCAGTTCTTC. It codes for CASSQDRRGRLLGEQFF. This chain joins TRBV4-3 and TRBJ2-1, with D perhaps matching TRBD1 or TRBD2 (6 bases each). Germline CDR1 LGHNA, CDR2 YSLEER. There are 17 residues in the CDR3. The germline V and J ends were trimmed by 0 bases and 10 bases, with 22 bases remaining between them.

The V call is TRBV6-6, the J call TRBJ2-1; D possibly corresponds to TRBD1 (6 bases). Trimming removed 6 bases from V and 0 bases from J, with 12 bases in between. The CDR3 is 15 amino acids. Germline V lookup: CDR1 MNHNY, CDR2 SVGAGI (reference sequence). Here the CDR3 reads CASRSTGSSYNEQFF. The CDR3, as DNA: TGTGCCAGCAGGTCAACAGGGAGCTCCTACAATGAGCAGTTCTTC.

This clonotype was counted once. The chain carries TRBV6-4 and TRBJ1-2, with D possibly TRBD1 on 5 matching bases. This CDR3 is built from 16 residues. V lost 3 bases, J lost 6 bases, and 20 bases lay in between. CDR1 is MRHNA and CDR2 is SNTAGT in the germline V gene. Written as DNA, the CDR3 is TGTGCCAGCAGTGATATCGGTGGGGGTCCCATGCATGGCTACACCTTC. Protein: CASSDIGGGPMHGYTF.

This chain joins TRBV5-1 and TRBJ2-7; unclear D gene. CDR3 length: 16 amino acids. The germline gives CDR1 SGHRS, CDR2 YFSETQ. V was cut by 5 bases and J by 2 bases, with 20 bases left in between. The CDR3 spells CASRSLLGGRTYEQYF. CDR3 bases: TGCGCCAGCAGGTCGCTCCTTGGTGGCAGGACCTACGAGCAGTACTTC. Drawing the rest from reference TRBV5-1 and TRBJ2-7, the complete variable domain is KAGVTQTPRYLIKTRGQQVTLSCSPISGHRSVSWYQQTPGQGLQFLFEYFSETQRNKGNFPGRFSGRQFSNSRSEMNVSTLELGDSALYLCASRSLLGGRTYEQYFGPGTRLTVT.

This clonotype was found a few times. J is TRBJ2-3 and V is TRBV11-2; TRBD1 might be the D (6 bases). Looked up from germline, CDR1 is SGHAT and CDR2 is FQNNGV. V shed 3 bases and J shed 1 base, with 14 bases lying between them. This CDR3 comprises 16 residues. The CDR3 protein is CASSFLGGAGTDTQYF. For the CDR3, the DNA is TGTGCCAGCAGCTTCTTAGGGGGAGCTGGCACAGATACGCAGTATTTT.

Concerning this clonotype: A much larger clonotype is one base distant, so this may be a read error. The rearrangement links TRBV6-6 to TRBJ2-1; 8 bases match TRBD2. The CDR3 spans 12 residues. Germline V gene sequence: CDR1 MNHNY, CDR2 SVGAGI (reference sequence). With V trimmed by 6 bases and J by 8 bases, 3 bases remained unmatched. For the CDR3, the DNA is TGTGCCAGCAGGGACGGGGGGGATGAGCAGTTCTTC. Translation gives CASRDGGDEQFF.

This sequence joins TRBV4-1 and TRBJ1-6, with TRBD1 matching 11 bases. Germline-derived CDR1 and CDR2 are MGHRA and YSYEKL. The CDR3 sequence is 15 residues long. V shed 4 bases, J shed 8 bases, and the junction held 4 bases outside the gene matches. CDR3 region: CASSPGGQGDSPLHF. In DNA form, the CDR3 reads TGCGCCAGCAGCCCAGGGGGACAGGGGGATTCACCCCTCCACTTT.

This clonotype was found a few times. The CDR3: CASGTGDYNEQFF. DNA for the CDR3: TGTGCCAGTGGGACAGGGGACTACAATGAGCAGTTCTTC. The J gene is TRBJ2-1, the V gene TRBV2; the match to TRBD1 covers 10 bases. V trimming: 9 bases; J trimming: 3 bases; junction bases outside the gene matches: 2. The CDR3 contains 13 residues. Germline V gives CDR1 SNHLY, CDR2 FYNNEI.

This clonotype was counted only a few times. The chain uses TRBV27 and TRBJ2-6; D call uncertain. With 6 bases removed from V and 3 bases from J, the gap between germline ends came to 9 bases. CDR1 is MNHEY, CDR2 SMNVEV, per germline (reference sequence). This CDR3 is built from 14 residues. The CDR3 coding sequence is TGTGCCAGCAGGAGATTCTATGGGGCCAACGTCCTGACTTTC. Protein product: CASRRFYGANVLTF. The variable domain in full, completed from reference TRBV27 and TRBJ2-6, reads EAQVTQNPRYLITVTGKKLTVTCSQNMNHEYMSWYRQDPGLGLRQIYYSMNVEVTDKGDVPEGYKVSRKEKRNFPLILESPSPNQTSLYFCASRRFYGANVLTFGAGSRLTVL.

The gene calls are TRBV5-5 and TRBJ2-5; possible D gene TRBD2, 5 bases. The length of the CDR3 is 15 residues. The V gene lost 3 bases and the J gene lost 2 bases, with 14 bases spanning the gap. CDR1 SGHKS and CDR2 YYEKEE come from the germline V gene (reference sequence). The CDR3 sequence is CASSSQSRGQETQYF. The CDR3 DNA reads as TGTGCCAGCAGCTCTCAATCCCGGGGACAAGAGACCCAGTACTTC.

V is TRBV20-1 and J is TRBJ2-3, with a weak D call TRBD1 (6 bases). V lost 5 bases to trimming and J lost 0 bases, with 15 bases between them. The CDR3 has 15 amino acids. Per germline, CDR1 DFQATT and CDR2 SNEGSKA (reference sequence). The CDR3 spells CSALQGPTSTDTQYF. CDR3 bases: TGCAGTGCTTTACAGGGCCCGACTAGCACAGATACGCAGTATTTT.

This clonotype has a count of ten or more. The V and J genes are TRBV4-1 and TRBJ2-7; D call uncertain. V lost 0 bases to trimming and J lost 3 bases, with 6 bases between them. The V gene's germline CDR1 is MGHRA and CDR2 YSYEKL. The CDR3 loop spans 13 amino acids. The CDR3: CASSQDKLYEQYF. The CDR3 coding sequence is TGCGCCAGCAGCCAAGATAAGCTCTACGAGCAGTACTTC.